A selection of T cell receptor beta chains follows, all from one sample in a study of T cell repertoires in cytomegalovirus infection. TCRdb reprocessed the reads via MiXCR and lists one record per CDR3 protein. Among 500,000 to 600,000 distinct CDR3 sequences, about 17% were seen once, and the ten largest hold around 25%. Sequenced sample: CD8+ T cells from PBMCs. The source is a human donor in good health (CMV status not recorded). Some clones in this sample may be carry-over from other donors' samples. Each CDR3 is given with its conserved first and last residue. The D gene is left open where the match is weak. Size tells how often a clone was seen (once, few, many) or the class of an expanded clone, and some rows leave it out.

>TRBJ1-1|TRBV27|few|NA
CASSLSKGIGTEAFF
TGTGCCAGCAGTTTATCGAAAGGGATAGGAACTGAAGCTTTCTTT
>TRBJ2-2|TRBV19|many|NA
CASSTGLPNTGELFF
TGTGCCAGTAGTACAGGGCTACCGAACACCGGGGAGCTGTTTTTT
>TRBJ2-7|TRBV9|NA|TRBD2
CASSVGVGGPYEQYF
TGTGCCAGCAGCGTAGGGGTGGGAGGGCCCTACGAGCAGTACTTC
>TRBJ1-1|TRBV28|NA|TRBD1
CASSETGGIEAFF
TGTGCCAGCAGTGAGACAGGGGGGATTGAAGCTTTCTTT
>TRBJ2-3|TRBV28|many|NA
CASSVAGGTDTQYF
TGTGCCAGCAGTGTCGCAGGGGGCACAGATACGCAGTATTTT
>TRBJ2-3|TRBV4-2|few|TRBD1
CASSQATGERTDTQYF
TGTGCCAGCAGCCAAGCGACAGGGGAGCGCACAGATACGCAGTATTTT
>TRBJ2-3|TRBV7-6|many|TRBD2
CASSLEDSGVTDTQYF
TGTGCCAGCAGCTTAGAGGATAGCGGGGTTACAGATACGCAGTATTTT
>TRBJ2-5|TRBV9|NA|NA
CASSEQGYQETQYF
TGTGCCAGCAGCGAACAGGGTTACCAAGAGACCCAGTACTTC
>TRBJ2-2|TRBV7-8|many|NA
CASSLVTGRGTGELFF
TGTGCCAGCAGCTTAGTAACGGGCAGGGGAACCGGGGAGCTGTTTTTT
>TRBJ2-3|TRBV5-6|many|TRBD2
CASSLKAGGPDTQYF
TGTGCCAGCAGCTTGAAAGCGGGAGGCCCAGATACGCAGTATTTT
>TRBJ2-7|TRBV12-3/TRBV12-4|few|NA
CASSWDSRLLAGYEQYF
TGTGCCAGCAGTTGGGACAGCCGTCTCCTAGCGGGCTACGAGCAGTACTTC
>TRBJ2-4|TRBV20-1|NA|NA
CRLLDVAKNIQYF
TGCAGGCTTCTCGATGTAGCCAAAAACATTCAGTACTTC
>TRBJ2-3|TRBV29-1|once|TRBD1
CSVEDLGRGSDTQYF
TGCAGCGTTGAAGATTTGGGCAGGGGGTCAGATACGCAGTATTTT
>TRBJ2-1|TRBV9|once|TRBD1
CASSASPKGAMGQFF
TGTGCCAGCAGCGCCTCCCCGAAGGGGGCCATGGGACAATTCTTC